This TCR beta chain was observed in a study of T cell repertoires in cytomegalovirus infection. This clonotype has only a few counts. The antigen is unknown. Study-level findings and limits: Identification of carriers of CMV plus the relevant HLA was achieved through cumulative public TCR beta family frequency.

TCRdb re-called the reads through MiXCR, storing one row per CDR3 protein. Of about 450,000 distinct CDR3 sequences listed, 31% are singletons. The clonotype was recovered from a human donor in good health (CMV status not recorded). Some clones in this sample may be carry-over from other donors' samples. Sequences were obtained from PBMCs.

The CDR3 is CASRTRGPQETQYF. The CDR3 DNA sequence: TGTGCCAGCAGGACTCGGGGGCCCCAAGAGACCCAGTACTTC. The chain couples TRBV6-2 or TRBV6-3 to TRBJ2-5, with D perhaps given as TRBD1 or TRBD2 (6 bases each). There are 14 residues in the CDR3. Germline V lookup: CDR1 MNHEY, CDR2 SVGEGT. Trimming stripped 6 bases from V and 1 base from J, with 12 bases between.